The 18 T cell receptor beta chains below all came from one sample that was sequenced in a study of long-term antiretroviral therapy in people with HIV. Runs used v3.0 of the immunoSEQ assay and were done at survey level. Repertoires were generated with immunoSEQ multiplex PCR, while TCRdb's copy carries only in-frame clones and drops some. The sample includes around 26,000 clones, 79% of them seen just once. Sequenced here: unsorted PBMCs, sampled 1.2 years after starting antiretroviral therapy. Receptors were obtained from a woman in her 40s with HIV.

J is TRBJ1-1 and V is TRBV19; D remains unclear. Germline assignment: CDR1 LNHDA and CDR2 SQIVND (reference sequence). The CDR3 loop spans 15 amino acids. Trimming pared 3 bases from V and 1 base from J, leaving 12 bases between. The CDR3 reads CASSMVARGNTEAFF. CDR3 nucleotide sequence: TGTGCCAGTAGTATGGTAGCCCGAGGGAACACTGAAGCTTTCTTT.

The CDR3 DNA is TGTGCCAGCAGTGCAGGGGCCCATGGCTACACCTTC. Translation: CASSAGAHGYTF. The chain joins TRBV6-5 to TRBJ1-2, with D possibly matching TRBD1 (6 bases). The ends were cut back, 5 bases at V and 6 bases at J, with 10 bases in the middle. This CDR3 is 12 amino acids long. Germline V CDR1 and CDR2: MNHEY, SVGAGI.

The chain joins TRBV29-1 to TRBJ1-4; weak D call: TRBD1 (6 bases). V lost 5 bases, J lost 5 bases, and 15 bases lay in between. Germline assignment: CDR1 SQVTM and CDR2 ANQGSEA. The length of the CDR3 is 14 residues. The DNA of the CDR3 is TGCAGCGTTACGCCCACAGGGATAAATGAAAAACTGTTTTTT. The encoded protein is CSVTPTGINEKLFF.

This rearrangement joins TRBV4-1 to TRBJ1-1; tentative D call: TRBD1 (5 bases). The CDR3 is 16 residues long. The germline CDR1 and CDR2 sequences are MGHRA and YSYEKL. Deletions cut 0 bases from V and 3 bases from J, with 14 bases between. The CDR3 sequence: CASSQEGGERDTEAFF. The CDR3 coding sequence is TGCGCCAGCAGCCAAGAAGGAGGGGAGAGAGACACTGAAGCTTTCTTT.

The gene calls are TRBV19 and TRBJ2-6, with D possibly being TRBD1 (5 bases). Germline V gene sequence: CDR1 LNHDA, CDR2 SQIVND (reference sequence). The CDR3 spans 15 residues. V lost 9 bases and J lost 2, with 14 bases in between. The CDR3 bases are TGTGCCAGCCAGATCAGGGTAGCTGGGGCCAACGTCCTGACTTTC. It is translated as CASQIRVAGANVLTF.

The V call is TRBV5-6, the J call TRBJ2-2, with D perhaps matching TRBD1 (6 bases). Germline V CDR1 and CDR2: SGHDT, YYEEEE. The V and J ends lost 2 bases and 3 bases respectively, with 11 bases between them. The CDR3 runs 15 residues. The CDR3 protein is CASSLGGLDTGELFF. The CDR3 DNA reads as TGTGCCAGCAGCTTAGGGGGTCTCGACACCGGGGAGCTGTTTTTT.

The CDR3, as DNA: TGCGCCAGCAGCCTGGACGCGGGGTATGGCTACACCTTC. Translating gives CASSLDAGYGYTF. The rearrangement joins TRBV5-1 to TRBJ1-2, with D unresolved. Germline V CDR1 and CDR2: SGHRS, YFSETQ. V was cut by 4 bases and J by 5 bases, with 12 bases left in between. This CDR3 has 13 residues.

V usage is TRBV29-1 and J usage is TRBJ2-7, with 11 bases fitting TRBD2. V was pared by 6 bases and J by 6 bases, with 10 bases of the junction left unmatched. From germline, CDR1 is SQVTM and CDR2 ANQGSEA. This CDR3 region has 14 residues. CDR3 sequence reads: CSVVPGLAGGEQYF. The CDR3 coding sequence is TGCAGCGTCGTTCCCGGGCTAGCGGGAGGCGAGCAGTACTTC.

The chain joins TRBV5-1 to TRBJ2-7, with D tentatively TRBD2 (6 bases). Germline V CDR1 and CDR2: SGHRS, YFSETQ. V dropped 4 bases and J dropped 0 bases, with 14 bases sitting between them. The CDR3 sequence is 15 residues long. DNA for the CDR3: TGCGCCAGCAGCCCCTCCGGAGGGTACTCCTACGAGCAGTACTTC. As protein: CASSPSGGYSYEQYF.

The CDR3 DNA is TGTGCCAGCAGCGTAGCGGCAGGGGGCCGATACACCATATATTTT. This sequence encodes CASSVAAGGRYTIYF. The J gene is TRBJ1-3, the V gene TRBV9; 8 nucleotides match TRBD1. The V gene's germline CDR1 is SGDLS and CDR2 YYNGEE. V lost 0 bases to trimming and J lost 8 bases; unmatched junction nucleotides: 7. The CDR3 spans 15 residues. Together with reference TRBV9 and TRBJ1-3, the CDR3 gives the full variable domain: DSGVTQTPKHLITATGQRVTLRCSPRSGDLSVYWYQQSLDQGLQFLIQYYNGEERAKGNILERFSAQQFPDLHSELNLSSLELGDSALYFCASSVAAGGRYTIYFGEGSWLTVV.

Written as DNA, the CDR3 is TGTGCCAGCAGCTTAGGCCTAGGGTCCGCCGGGGAGCTGTTTTTT. It specifies CASSLGLGSAGELFF. The V call is TRBV7-2, the J call TRBJ2-2; D is unclear. The CDR3 consists of 15 residues. The germline gives CDR1 SGHTA, CDR2 FQGNSA. Trimming cost V 1 base and J 6 bases, with 12 bases left between them.

The chain uses TRBV21-1 and TRBJ2-7; the DNA was not used to check the table's D call, TRBD2. TRBV21-1 has pseudogene status. The CDR3 is 17 amino acids. CDR3 sequence: CASSKAVCGAGSYEQYF. CDR3 DNA sequence: TGTGCCAGCAGCAAAGCGGTTTGCGGGGCTGGCTCCTACGAGCAGTACTTC.

The V and J genes are TRBV5-6 and TRBJ1-1, with D possibly being TRBD1 (5 bases). Per germline, CDR1 SGHDT and CDR2 YYEEEE. The V end lost 2 bases, the J end lost 4 bases, and 9 bases lay between the germline ends. CDR3 length equals 13 residues. CDR3 bases: TGTGCCAGCAGCTTTGGGGGTGGCACTGAAGCTTTCTTT. It is translated as CASSFGGGTEAFF.

This chain joins TRBV30 and TRBJ1-1, with D tentatively TRBD1 (5 bases). The V and J ends lost 1 base and 7 bases respectively, with 7 bases between them. Germline V CDR1 and CDR2: GTSNPN, SVGIG (reference sequence). This CDR3 has 11 residues. DNA for the CDR3: TGTGCCTGGAGTGCAGACAGTGAAGCTTTCTTT. It yields the protein CAWSADSEAFF.

This clone occurred once. The chain links TRBV19 to TRBJ2-6; unclear D gene. This CDR3 has 17 residues. The germline gives CDR1 LNHDA, CDR2 SQIVND (reference sequence). V was cut by 2 bases and J by 2 bases, with 13 bases left in between. CDR3 nucleotides: TGTGCCAGTAGTATAAACCCTCGTACTGCTGGGGCCAACGTCCTGACTTTC. Translation gives CASSINPRTAGANVLTF.

The chain employs TRBV18 and TRBJ1-1; D not certain. CDR1 is KGHSH and CDR2 is LQKENI in the germline V gene. The CDR3 has 12 amino acids. V was pared by 8 bases and J by 2 bases, with 9 bases between. This CDR3 reads CASQSGNTEAFF. The CDR3 DNA sequence: TGTGCCAGCCAGTCTGGTAACACTGAAGCTTTCTTT.

By proportion, this clone is medium-sized (0.01 to 0.1%). Distinct nucleotide sequences in the sample also encode this CDR3. The chain joins TRBV28 to TRBJ2-7; no reliable D call. CDR3 length: 12 amino acids. CDR1 and CDR2 (germline): MDHEN, SYDVKM. V lost 2 bases to trimming and J lost 3 bases, with 5 bases between them. The CDR3: CASSLDDYEQYF. Here the CDR3 DNA reads TGTGCCAGCAGTTTAGATGACTACGAGCAGTACTTC.

This clone was recorded once. CDR3 bases: TGTGCCAGCTCACCCGGGACTAGGGTGGCAGGCGGTACAGATACGCAGTATTTT. Its translation: CASSPGTRVAGGTDTQYF. The gene calls are TRBV18 and TRBJ2-3; 8 bases line up with TRBD2. CDR3 length: 18 residues. Germline CDR1 is KGHSH and CDR2 is LQKENI. Trimming removed 3 bases from V and 3 bases from J; junction bases left unmatched: 14. Full variable domain (missing parts from reference TRBV18 and TRBJ2-3): NAGVMQNPRHLVRRRGQEARLRCSPMKGHSHVYWYRQLPEEGLKFMVYLQKENIIDESGMPKERFSAEFPKEGPSILRIQQVVRGDSAAYFCASSPGTRVAGGTDTQYFGPGTRLTVL.